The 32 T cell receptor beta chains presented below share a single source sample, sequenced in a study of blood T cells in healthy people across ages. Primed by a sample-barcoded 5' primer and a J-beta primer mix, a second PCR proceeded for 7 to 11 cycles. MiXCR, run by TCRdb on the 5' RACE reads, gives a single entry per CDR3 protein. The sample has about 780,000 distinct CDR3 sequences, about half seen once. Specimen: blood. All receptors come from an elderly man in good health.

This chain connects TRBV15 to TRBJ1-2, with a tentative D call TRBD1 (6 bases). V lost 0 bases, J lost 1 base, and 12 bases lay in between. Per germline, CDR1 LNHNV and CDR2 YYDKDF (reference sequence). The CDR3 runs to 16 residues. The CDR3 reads CATSRDRAGVNYGYTF. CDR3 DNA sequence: TGTGCCACCAGCAGAGATCGTGCAGGGGTTAACTATGGCTACACCTTC.

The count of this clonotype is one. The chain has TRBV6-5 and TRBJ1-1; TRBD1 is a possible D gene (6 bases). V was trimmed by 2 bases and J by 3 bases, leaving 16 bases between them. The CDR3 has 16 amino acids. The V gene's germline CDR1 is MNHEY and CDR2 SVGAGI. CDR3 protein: CASSYDGGRGYTEAFF. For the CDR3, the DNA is TGTGCCAGCAGTTACGACGGTGGCAGGGGTTACACTGAAGCTTTCTTT.

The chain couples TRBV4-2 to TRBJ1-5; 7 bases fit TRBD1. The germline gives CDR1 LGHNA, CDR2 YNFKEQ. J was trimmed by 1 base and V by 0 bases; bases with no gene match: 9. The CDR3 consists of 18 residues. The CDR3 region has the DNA TGTGCCAGCAGCCAAGAACCGACAGGGCGATTGAGCAATCAGCCCCAGCATTTT. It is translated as CASSQEPTGRLSNQPQHF.

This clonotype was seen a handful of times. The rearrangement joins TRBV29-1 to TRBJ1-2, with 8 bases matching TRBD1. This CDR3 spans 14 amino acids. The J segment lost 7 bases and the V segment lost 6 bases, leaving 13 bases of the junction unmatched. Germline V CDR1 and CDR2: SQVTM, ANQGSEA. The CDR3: CSVQGQGSLPGYTF. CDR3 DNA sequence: TGCAGCGTGCAAGGACAGGGCTCGCTCCCTGGCTACACCTTC.

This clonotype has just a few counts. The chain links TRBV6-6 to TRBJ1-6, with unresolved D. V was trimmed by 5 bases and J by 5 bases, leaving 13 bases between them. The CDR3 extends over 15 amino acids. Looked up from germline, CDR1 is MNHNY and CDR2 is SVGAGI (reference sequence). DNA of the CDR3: TGTGCCAGCAGTGAGCGGGGTGTTGATAATTCACCCCTCCACTTT. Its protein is CASSERGVDNSPLHF.

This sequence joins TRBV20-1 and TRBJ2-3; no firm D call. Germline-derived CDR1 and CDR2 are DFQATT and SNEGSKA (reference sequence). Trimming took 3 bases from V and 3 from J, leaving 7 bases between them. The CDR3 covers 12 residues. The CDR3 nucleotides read TGCAGTGCTAGTGCGGCAACAGATACGCAGTATTTT. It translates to CSASAATDTQYF.

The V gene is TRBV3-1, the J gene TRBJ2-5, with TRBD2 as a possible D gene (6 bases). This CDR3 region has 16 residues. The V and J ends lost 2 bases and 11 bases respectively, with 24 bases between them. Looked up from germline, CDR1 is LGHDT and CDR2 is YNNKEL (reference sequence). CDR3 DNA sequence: TGTGCCAGCAGCCAAATGGCTAGCGTGGCCTACAATGAGCAGTACTTC. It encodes CASSQMASVAYNEQYF.

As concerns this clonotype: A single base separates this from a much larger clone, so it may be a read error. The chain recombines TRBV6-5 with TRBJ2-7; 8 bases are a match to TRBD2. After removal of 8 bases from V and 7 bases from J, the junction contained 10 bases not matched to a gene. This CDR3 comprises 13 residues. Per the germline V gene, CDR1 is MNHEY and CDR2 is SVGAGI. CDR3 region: CASGTRIYNEQYF. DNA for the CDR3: TGTGCCAGCGGGACTAGAATCTACAATGAGCAGTACTTC.

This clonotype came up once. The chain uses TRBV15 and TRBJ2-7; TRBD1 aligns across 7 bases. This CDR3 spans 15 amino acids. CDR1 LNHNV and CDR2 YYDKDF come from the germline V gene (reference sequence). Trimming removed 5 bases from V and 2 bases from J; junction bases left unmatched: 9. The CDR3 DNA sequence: TGTGCCACCAGCGGTAACAGGGGCCAACCCTACGAGCAGTACTTC. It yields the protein CATSGNRGQPYEQYF.

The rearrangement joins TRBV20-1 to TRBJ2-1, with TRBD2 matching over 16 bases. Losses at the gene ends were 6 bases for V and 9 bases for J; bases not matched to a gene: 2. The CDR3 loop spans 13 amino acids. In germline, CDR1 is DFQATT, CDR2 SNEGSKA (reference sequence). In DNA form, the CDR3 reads TGCAGTGCAGGGACTAGCGGGAGGGTTGAGCAGTTCTTC. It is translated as CSAGTSGRVEQFF.

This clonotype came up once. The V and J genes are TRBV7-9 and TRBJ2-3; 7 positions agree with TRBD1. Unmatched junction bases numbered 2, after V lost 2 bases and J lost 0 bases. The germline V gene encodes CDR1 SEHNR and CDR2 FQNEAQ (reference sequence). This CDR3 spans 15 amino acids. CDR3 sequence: CASSLTGQSTDTQYF. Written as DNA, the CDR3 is TGTGCCAGCAGCTTAACGGGACAGAGCACAGATACGCAGTATTTT.

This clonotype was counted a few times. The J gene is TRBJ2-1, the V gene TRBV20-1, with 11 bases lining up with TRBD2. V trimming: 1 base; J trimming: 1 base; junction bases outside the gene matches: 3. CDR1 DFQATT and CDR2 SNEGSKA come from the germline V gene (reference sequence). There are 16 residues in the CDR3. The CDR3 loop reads CSARATSGSSYNEQFF. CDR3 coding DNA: TGCAGTGCTAGAGCAACTAGCGGGAGTTCCTACAATGAGCAGTTCTTC.

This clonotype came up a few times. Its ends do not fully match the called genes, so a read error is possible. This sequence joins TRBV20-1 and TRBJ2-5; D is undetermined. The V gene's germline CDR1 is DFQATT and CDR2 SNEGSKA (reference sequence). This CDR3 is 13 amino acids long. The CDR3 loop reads CSARVGHQGTQYF. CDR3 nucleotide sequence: TGCAGTGCTAGAGTAGGCCACCAAGGGACCCAGTACTTC.

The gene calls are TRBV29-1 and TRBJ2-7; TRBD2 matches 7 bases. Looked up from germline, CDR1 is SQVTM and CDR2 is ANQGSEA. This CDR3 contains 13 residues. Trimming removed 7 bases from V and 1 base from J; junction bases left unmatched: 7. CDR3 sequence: CSASGGTSYEQYF. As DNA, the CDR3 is TGCAGCGCCTCGGGAGGAACATCCTACGAGCAGTACTTC.

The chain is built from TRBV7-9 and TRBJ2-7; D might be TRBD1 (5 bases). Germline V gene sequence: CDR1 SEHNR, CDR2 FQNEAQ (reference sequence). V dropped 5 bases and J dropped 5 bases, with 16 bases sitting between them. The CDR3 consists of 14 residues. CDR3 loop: CASSAGQGFHEQYF. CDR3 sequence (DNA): TGTGCCAGCAGCGCCGGGCAGGGCTTCCACGAGCAGTACTTC.

In nucleotides, the CDR3 is TGTGCCAGCGCTAGGGGGCAGAGCCGAGAGACCCAGTACTTC. Protein sequence: CASARGQSRETQYF. The chain links TRBV12-3 or TRBV12-4 to TRBJ2-5; 7 bases are shared with TRBD1. V was clipped by 8 bases and J by 4 bases; unmatched bases: 10. The CDR3 length is 14 residues.

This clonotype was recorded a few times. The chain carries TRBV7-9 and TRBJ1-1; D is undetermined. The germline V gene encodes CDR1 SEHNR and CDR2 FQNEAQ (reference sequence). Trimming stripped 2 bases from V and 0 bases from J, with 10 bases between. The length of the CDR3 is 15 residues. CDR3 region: CASSLWNRLNTEAFF. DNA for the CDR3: TGTGCCAGCAGCTTATGGAACAGATTGAACACTGAAGCTTTCTTT.

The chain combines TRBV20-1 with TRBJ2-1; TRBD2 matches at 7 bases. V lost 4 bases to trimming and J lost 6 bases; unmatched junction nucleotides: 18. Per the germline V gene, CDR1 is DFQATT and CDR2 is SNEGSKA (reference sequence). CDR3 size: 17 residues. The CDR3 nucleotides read TGCAGTGCTAAACTCTTGGGGGAGGGCCGCTTTATCAATGAGCAGTTCTTC. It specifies CSAKLLGEGRFINEQFF.

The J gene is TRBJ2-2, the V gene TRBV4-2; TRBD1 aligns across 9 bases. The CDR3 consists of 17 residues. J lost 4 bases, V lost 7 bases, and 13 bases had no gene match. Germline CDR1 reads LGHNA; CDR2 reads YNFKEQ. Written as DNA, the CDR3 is TGTGCCAGCACGAAGACAGGGGGGACGGGGGGCACCGGGGAGCTGTTTTTT. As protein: CASTKTGGTGGTGELFF.

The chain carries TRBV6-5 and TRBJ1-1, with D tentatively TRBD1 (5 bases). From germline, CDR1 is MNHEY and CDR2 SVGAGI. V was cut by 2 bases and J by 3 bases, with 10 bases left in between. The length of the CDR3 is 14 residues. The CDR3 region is CASSYEEGYTEAFF. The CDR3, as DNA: TGTGCCAGCAGTTACGAAGAGGGGTACACTGAAGCTTTCTTT.

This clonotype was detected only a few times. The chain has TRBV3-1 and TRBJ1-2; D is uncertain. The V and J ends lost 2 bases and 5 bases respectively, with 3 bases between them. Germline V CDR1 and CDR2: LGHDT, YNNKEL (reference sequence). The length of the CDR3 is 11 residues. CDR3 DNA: TGTGCCAGCAGCCAATTATATGGCTACACCTTC. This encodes CASSQLYGYTF.

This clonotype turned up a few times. CDR3 residues: CASSLESRVATDTQYF. CDR3 nucleotides: TGTGCCAGCAGCTTAGAAAGTAGAGTAGCCACAGATACGCAGTATTTT. This chain links TRBV7-2 with TRBJ2-3; D gene ambiguous. Germline CDR1 and CDR2: SGHTA and FQGNSA. Trimming stripped 1 base from V and 2 bases from J, with 13 bases between. The CDR3 is 16 residues long. Looking up the rest from reference TRBV7-2 and TRBJ2-3 gives the full variable domain: GAGVSQSPSNKVTEKGKDVELRCDPISGHTALYWYRQSLGQGLEFLIYFQGNSAPDKSGLPSDRFSAERTGGSVSTLTIQRTQQEDSAVYLCASSLESRVATDTQYFGPGTRLTVL.

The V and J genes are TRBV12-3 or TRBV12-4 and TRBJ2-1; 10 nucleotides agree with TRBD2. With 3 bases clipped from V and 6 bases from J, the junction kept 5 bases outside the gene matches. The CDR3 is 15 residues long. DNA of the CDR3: TGTGCCAGCAGTTTCCCTAGCGGGAGTCCCAATGAGCAGTTCTTC. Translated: CASSFPSGSPNEQFF.

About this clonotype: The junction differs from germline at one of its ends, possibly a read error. The DNA of the CDR3 is TGTGCCAGCAGCCGGGACAGGATGAACACTGAAGTTTTCTTT. Translation gives CASSRDRMNTEVFF. This chain uses TRBV5-6 with TRBJ1-1; TRBD1 aligns across 8 bases. Germline V lookup: CDR1 SGHDT, CDR2 YYEEEE. The CDR3 runs 14 residues.

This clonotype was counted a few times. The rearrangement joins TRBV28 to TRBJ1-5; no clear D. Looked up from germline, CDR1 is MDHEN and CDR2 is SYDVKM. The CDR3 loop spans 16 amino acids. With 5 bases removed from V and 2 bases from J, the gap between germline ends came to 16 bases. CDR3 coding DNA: TGTGCCAGCAGTCCGAACCCTGGATGGGGCAATCAGCCCCAGCATTTT. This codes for CASSPNPGWGNQPQHF.

The CDR3 region is CASSGGSGGEQYF. The CDR3, as DNA: TGTGCCAGCAGTGGCGGTAGTGGGGGCGAGCAGTACTTC. V and J are TRBV6-6 and TRBJ2-7; either TRBD1 or TRBD2 may fit D (5 bases each). V gave up 5 bases and J gave up 6 bases, with 14 bases separating them. Germline loops: CDR1 MNHNY, CDR2 SVGAGI (reference sequence). CDR3 length equals 13 residues.

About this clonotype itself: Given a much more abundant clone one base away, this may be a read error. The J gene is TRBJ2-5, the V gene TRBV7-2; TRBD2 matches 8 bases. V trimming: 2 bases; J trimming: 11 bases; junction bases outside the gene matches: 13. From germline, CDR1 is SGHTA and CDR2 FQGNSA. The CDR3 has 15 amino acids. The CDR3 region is CASSLFLAGSNEQYF. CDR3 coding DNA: TGTGCCAGCAGCTTATTTTTAGCGGGAAGTAATGAGCAGTACTTC.

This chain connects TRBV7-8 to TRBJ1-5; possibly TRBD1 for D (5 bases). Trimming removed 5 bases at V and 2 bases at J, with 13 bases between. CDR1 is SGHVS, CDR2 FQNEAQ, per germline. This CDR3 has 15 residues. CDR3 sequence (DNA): TGTGCCAGCAGCCGACCGGGACTCGGCAATCAGCCCCAGCATTTT. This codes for CASSRPGLGNQPQHF.

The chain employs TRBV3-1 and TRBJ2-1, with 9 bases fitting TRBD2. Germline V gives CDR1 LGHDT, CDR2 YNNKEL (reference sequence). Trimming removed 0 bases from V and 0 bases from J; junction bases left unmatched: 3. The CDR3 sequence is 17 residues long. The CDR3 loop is CASSQDSSGDSYNEQFF. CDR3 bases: TGTGCCAGCAGCCAAGACTCTAGCGGGGACTCCTACAATGAGCAGTTCTTC.

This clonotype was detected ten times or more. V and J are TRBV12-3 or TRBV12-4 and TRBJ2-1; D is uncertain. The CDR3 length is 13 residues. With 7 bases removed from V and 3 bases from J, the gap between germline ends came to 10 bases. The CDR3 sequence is CASTPTLYNEQFF. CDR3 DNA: TGTGCCAGCACCCCAACCCTCTACAATGAGCAGTTCTTC.

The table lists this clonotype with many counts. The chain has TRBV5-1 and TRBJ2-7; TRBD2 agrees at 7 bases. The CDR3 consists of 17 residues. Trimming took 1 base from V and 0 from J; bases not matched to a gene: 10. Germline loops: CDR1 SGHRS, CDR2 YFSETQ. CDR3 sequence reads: CASSLTFLGGSSYEQYF. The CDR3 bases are TGCGCCAGCAGCTTGACCTTCCTAGGCGGGAGCTCCTACGAGCAGTACTTC.

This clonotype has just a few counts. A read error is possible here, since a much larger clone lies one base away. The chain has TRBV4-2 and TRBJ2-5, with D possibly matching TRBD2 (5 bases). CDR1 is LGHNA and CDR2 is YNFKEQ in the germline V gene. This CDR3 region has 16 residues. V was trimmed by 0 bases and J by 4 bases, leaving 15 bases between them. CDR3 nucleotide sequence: TGTGCCAGCAGCCAAGAAGTCGATAGCGTAAGAGAGACCCAGTACTTC. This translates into CASSQEVDSVRETQYF.